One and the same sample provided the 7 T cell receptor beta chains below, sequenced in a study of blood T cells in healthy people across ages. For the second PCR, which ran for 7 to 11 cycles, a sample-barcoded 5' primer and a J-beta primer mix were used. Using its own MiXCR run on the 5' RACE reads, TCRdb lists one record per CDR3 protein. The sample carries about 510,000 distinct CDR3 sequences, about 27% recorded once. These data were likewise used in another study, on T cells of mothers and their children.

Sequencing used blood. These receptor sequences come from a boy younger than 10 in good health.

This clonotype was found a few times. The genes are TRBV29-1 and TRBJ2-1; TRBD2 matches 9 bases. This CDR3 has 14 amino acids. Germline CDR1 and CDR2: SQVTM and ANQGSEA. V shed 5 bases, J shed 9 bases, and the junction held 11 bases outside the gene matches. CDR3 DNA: TGCAGCGTTCTAGCGGGGCTCAGAAGGAGTGAGCAGTTCTTC. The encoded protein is CSVLAGLRRSEQFF.

As DNA, the CDR3 is TGCGCCAGCAGCCAAAGGGGACTAGCTAGTAGCTACGAGCAGTACTTC. Translated: CASSQRGLASSYEQYF. This chain links TRBV4-3 with TRBJ2-7, with 9 bases lining up with TRBD2. The germline gives CDR1 LGHNA, CDR2 YSLEER. The length of the CDR3 is 16 residues. V shed 2 bases and J 3 bases; nucleotides not matched to a gene: 8.

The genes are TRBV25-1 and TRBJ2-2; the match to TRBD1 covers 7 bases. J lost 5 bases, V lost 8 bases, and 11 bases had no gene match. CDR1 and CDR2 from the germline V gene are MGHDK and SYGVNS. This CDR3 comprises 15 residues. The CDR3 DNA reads TGTGCCAGCGCCCAGACAGGGATAATAACCGGGGAGCTGTTTTTT. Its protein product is CASAQTGIITGELFF.

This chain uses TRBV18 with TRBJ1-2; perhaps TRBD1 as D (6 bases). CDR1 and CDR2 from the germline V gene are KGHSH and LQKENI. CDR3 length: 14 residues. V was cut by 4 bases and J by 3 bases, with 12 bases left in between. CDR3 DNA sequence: TGTGCCAGCTCACAGGCAGGGGATGACTATGGCTACACCTTC. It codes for CASSQAGDDYGYTF. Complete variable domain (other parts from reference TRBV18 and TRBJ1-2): NAGVMQNPRHLVRRRGQEARLRCSPMKGHSHVYWYRQLPEEGLKFMVYLQKENIIDESGMPKERFSAEFPKEGPSILRIQQVVRGDSAAYFCASSQAGDDYGYTFGSGTRLTVV.

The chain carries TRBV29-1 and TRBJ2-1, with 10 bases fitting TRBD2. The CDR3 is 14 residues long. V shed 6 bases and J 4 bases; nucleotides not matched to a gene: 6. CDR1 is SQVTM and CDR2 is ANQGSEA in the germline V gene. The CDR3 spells CSVDASGRYNEQFF. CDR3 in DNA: TGCAGCGTCGATGCTAGCGGGAGATACAATGAGCAGTTCTTC.

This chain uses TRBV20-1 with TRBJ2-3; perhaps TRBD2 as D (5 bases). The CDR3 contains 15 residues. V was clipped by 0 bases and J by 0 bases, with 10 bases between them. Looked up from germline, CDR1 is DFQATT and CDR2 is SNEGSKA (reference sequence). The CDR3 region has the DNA TGCAGTGCTAGAGATTCTCCGGGAAGCACAGATACGCAGTATTTT. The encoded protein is CSARDSPGSTDTQYF.

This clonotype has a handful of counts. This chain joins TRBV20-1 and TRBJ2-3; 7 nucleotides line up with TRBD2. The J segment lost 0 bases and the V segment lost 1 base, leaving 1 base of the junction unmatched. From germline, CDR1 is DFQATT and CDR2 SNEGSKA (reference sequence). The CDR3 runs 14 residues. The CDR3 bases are TGCAGTGCTAGAGGGGAGGGGAGCACAGATACGCAGTATTTT. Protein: CSARGEGSTDTQYF.